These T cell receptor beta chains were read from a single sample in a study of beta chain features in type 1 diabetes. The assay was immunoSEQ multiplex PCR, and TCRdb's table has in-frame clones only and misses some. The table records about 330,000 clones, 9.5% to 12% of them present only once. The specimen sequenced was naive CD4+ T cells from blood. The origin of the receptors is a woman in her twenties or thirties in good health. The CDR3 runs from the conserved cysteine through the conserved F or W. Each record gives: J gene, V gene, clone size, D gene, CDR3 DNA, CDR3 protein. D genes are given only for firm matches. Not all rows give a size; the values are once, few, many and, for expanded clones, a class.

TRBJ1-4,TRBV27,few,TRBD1,TGTGCCAGCAGCCCAGACAGGGCCCGCGGGGAAAAACTGTTTTTT,CASSPDRARGEKLFF
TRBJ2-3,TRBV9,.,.,TGTGCCAGCAGCGTAGCCCTAGGAGGAGATACGCAGTATTTT,CASSVALGGDTQYF
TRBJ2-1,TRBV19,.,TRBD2,TGTGCCAGTAGTCCATATTTTACTAGCGGGAGGTTGAATGAGCAGTTCTTC,CASSPYFTSGRLNEQFF
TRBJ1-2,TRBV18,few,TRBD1,TGTGCCAGCTCACGTGACAGGGGAGCTAACTATGGCTACACCTTC,CASSRDRGANYGYTF
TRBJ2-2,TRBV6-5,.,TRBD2,TGTGCCAGCAGTCACCGGGGGGACGGGGAGCTGTTTTTT,CASSHRGDGELFF
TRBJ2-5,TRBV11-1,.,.,TGTGCCAGCAGCTCCGCAGCGGGCCGTGGAGAGACCCAGTACTTC,CASSSAAGRGETQYF
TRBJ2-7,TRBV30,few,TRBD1,TGTGCCTGGAGTAAACCAATTATGACAGGGGACTACGAGCAGTACTTC,CAWSKPIMTGDYEQYF
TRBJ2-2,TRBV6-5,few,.,TGTGCCAGCAGTGCCCCGGGACTGAGCACCGGGGAGCTGTTTTTT,CASSAPGLSTGELFF
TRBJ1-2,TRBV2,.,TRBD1,TGTGCCAGCAGCAGGGGGAACTATGGCTACACCTTC,CASSRGNYGYTF
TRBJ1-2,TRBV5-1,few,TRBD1,TGCGCCAGCAGCAGGACGCCGTGGGACCGGGGACAGAATAACTATGGCTACACCTTC,CASSRTPWDRGQNNYGYTF
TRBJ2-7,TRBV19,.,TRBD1,TGTGCCAGTAGCATAGGACAGGGTCGCGAGCAGTACTTC,CASSIGQGREQYF
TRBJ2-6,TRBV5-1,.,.,TGCGCCAGCAGCTTGCAGGGGTCTGGGGCCAACGTCCTGACTTTC,CASSLQGSGANVLTF
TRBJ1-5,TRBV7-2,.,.,TGTGCCAGCAGCTTAGCGCCGGGGGGAAGTCAGCCCCAGCATTTT,CASSLAPGGSQPQHF
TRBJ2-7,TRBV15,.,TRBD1,TGTGCCACCAGCAGCACTCCGGGACAGATCTACGAGCAGTACTTC,CATSSTPGQIYEQYF
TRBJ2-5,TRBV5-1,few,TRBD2,TGCGCCAGCAGCTTTAGTCTTGCGGGAGTAGAGACCCAGTACTTC,CASSFSLAGVETQYF
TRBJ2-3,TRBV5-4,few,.,TGTGCCAGCAGCTCGGACTCGGCTGCAATAGATACGCAGTATTTT,CASSSDSAAIDTQYF
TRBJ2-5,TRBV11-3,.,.,TGTGCCAGCAGCCCGTTTACGGGGGGCCTGGGGGTAGAGACCCAGTACTTC,CASSPFTGGLGVETQYF
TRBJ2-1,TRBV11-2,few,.,TGTGCCAGCAGCTTAGTCCAGGTCTCTGAGCAGTTCTTC,CASSLVQVSEQFF
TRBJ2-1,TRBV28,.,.,TGTGCCAGCAGCCTTGGACAGAACAATGAGCAGTTCTTC,CASSLGQNNEQFF
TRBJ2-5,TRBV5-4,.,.,TGTGCCAGCAGCTCCCTCGACAGGTGGGAGACCCAGTACTTC,CASSSLDRWETQYF
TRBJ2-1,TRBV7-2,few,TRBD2,TGTGCCAGCAGCTTAGCTGGACTAGCGGGAGGGCCGTACAATGAGCAGTTCTTC,CASSLAGLAGGPYNEQFF
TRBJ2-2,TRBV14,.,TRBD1,TGTGCCAGCAGCAAGAGATGGACAGGGGGAGCCGGGGAGCTGTTTTTT,CASSKRWTGGAGELFF
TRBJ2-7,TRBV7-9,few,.,TGTGCCAGCAGCTTAGGTCGAGAATACGAGCAGTACTTC,CASSLGREYEQYF
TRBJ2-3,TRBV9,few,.,TGTGCCAGCAGCCCTCCCACCGAACAGGGCACAGATACGCAGTATTTT,CASSPPTEQGTDTQYF
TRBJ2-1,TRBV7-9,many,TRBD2,TGTGCCAGCAGCGCTGCCTCCGGGACTATGTCCTACAATGAGCAGTTCTTC,CASSAASGTMSYNEQFF
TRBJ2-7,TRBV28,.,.,TGTGCCAGCAGTGTATTTGGGCAGGGGGGCTCCTACGAGCAGTACTTC,CASSVFGQGGSYEQYF
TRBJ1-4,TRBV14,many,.,TGTGCCAGCAGCCGCTCGGACAGTTGGGAAAAACTGTTTTTT,CASSRSDSWEKLFF
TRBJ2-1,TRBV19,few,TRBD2,TGTGCCAGTAGTGCCGACCCCTTATCTAGCGGGAGTATTGAGCAGTTCTTC,CASSADPLSSGSIEQFF
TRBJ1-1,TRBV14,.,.,TGTGCCAGCAGCCCGGAGGGGCTCGGGAACACTGAAGCTTTCTTT,CASSPEGLGNTEAFF
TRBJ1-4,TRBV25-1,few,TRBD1,TGTGCCAGCAGTAAGACAGGGGACGTTATTGAAAAACTGTTTTTT,CASSKTGDVIEKLFF
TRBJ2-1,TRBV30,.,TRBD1,TGTGCCTGGGGGCCGGGACAGGGGATCGATGAGCAGTTCTTC,CAWGPGQGIDEQFF
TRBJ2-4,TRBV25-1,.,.,TGTGCCAGCAGTGAATTAGGGGTTTCCGCCAAAAACATTCAGTACTTC,CASSELGVSAKNIQYF